One and the same sample provided the 3 T cell receptor beta chains below, sequenced in a study of blood T cell repertoires in COVID-19. Produced via immunoSEQ multiplex PCR; TCRdb's table is partial and in-frame only. The sample lists tens of thousands of clones; approximately 86% were seen once. The sample consisted of peripheral blood. These receptors were collected from a man of 80 years or more with active or convalescent COVID-19.

This clone has only one observation. V is TRBV11-2 and J is TRBJ1-1; 8 bases agree with TRBD1. The CDR3 totals 13 residues. CDR1 and CDR2 from the germline V gene are SGHAT and FQNNGV. With 5 bases clipped from V and 5 bases from J, the junction kept 4 bases outside the gene matches. CDR3 sequence: CASSVGTGTEAFF. Written as DNA, the CDR3 is TGTGCCAGCAGCGTCGGGACAGGAACTGAAGCTTTCTTT.

The chain uses TRBV28 and TRBJ1-6, with 9 bases matching TRBD1. The ends lost 3 bases at V and 10 bases at J; junction bases unmatched: 10. The CDR3 totals 16 residues. CDR1 is MDHEN and CDR2 is SYDVKM in the germline V gene. CDR3 sequence: CASSFRTGDVYSPLHF. CDR3 nucleotides: TGTGCCAGCAGTTTCCGGACAGGGGACGTTTACTCACCCCTCCACTTT. Combining the CDR3 with reference TRBV28 and TRBJ1-6 gives the whole variable domain DVKVTQSSRYLVKRTGEKVFLECVQDMDHENMFWYRQDPGLGLRLIYFSYDVKMKEKGDIPEGYSVSREKKERFSLILESASTNQTSMYLCASSFRTGDVYSPLHFGNGTRLTVT.

The chain couples TRBV28 to TRBJ1-5; D is ambiguous. The CDR3 sequence is 15 residues long. Germline-derived CDR1 and CDR2 are MDHEN and SYDVKM. The germline V and J ends were trimmed by 2 bases and 4 bases, with 12 bases remaining between them. CDR3 DNA: TGTGCCAGCAGTTTAAGAGCGACGGGGAATCAGCCCCAGCATTTT. Residues: CASSLRATGNQPQHF.